Below are 20 T cell receptor beta chains sequenced from a single sample in a study of shared clonotypes between healthy human individuals. TCRdb keeps only in-frame clones here, not all; method: immunoSEQ multiplex PCR. The sample carries a few million clones, roughly nine tenths recorded once. The sample taken for sequencing was naive CD4+ T cells sorted from blood. Subset: CD45RA+ positively selected. The source of these receptors is a man between 18 and 29 years old in good health.

This clone was counted a few times. The DNA for the CDR3 is TGTGCCAGCAGCTTCTCCGGGACTAGCCGGGAAGAGACCCAGTACTTC. Translation: CASSFSGTSREETQYF. This sequence joins TRBV11-1 and TRBJ2-5, with 9 positions matching TRBD2. The CDR3 spans 16 residues. With V trimmed by 3 bases and J by 3 bases, 8 bases remained unmatched. The germline V gene encodes CDR1 SGHAT and CDR2 FQDESV (reference sequence). Combining the CDR3 with reference TRBV11-1 and TRBJ2-5 gives the whole variable domain EAEVAQSPRYKITEKSQAVAFWCDPISGHATLYWYRQILGQGPELLVQFQDESVVDDSQLPKDRFSAERLKGVDSTLKIQPAELGDSAMYLCASSFSGTSREETQYFGPGTRLLVL.

Concerning this clone itself: Being one base from a much bigger clone, this may be a read error. V usage is TRBV5-1 and J usage is TRBJ2-5; D gene ambiguous. The germline V gene has CDR1 SGHRS and CDR2 YFSETQ. This CDR3 has 11 amino acids. V was cut by 2 bases and J by 5 bases, with 4 bases left in between. CDR3 in DNA: TGCGCCAGCAGCTTACATGAGACCCAGTACTTC. The encoded protein is CASSLHETQYF. Supplemented by reference TRBV5-1 and TRBJ2-5, the full variable domain reads KAGVTQTPRYLIKTRGQQVTLSCSPISGHRSVSWYQQTPGQGLQFLFEYFSETQRNKGNFPGRFSGRQFSNSRSEMNVSTLELGDSALYLCASSLHETQYFGPGTRLLVL.

V is TRBV6-1 and J is TRBJ2-1; TRBD2 aligns across 7 bases. CDR3 size: 14 residues. Germline assignment: CDR1 MNHNS and CDR2 SASEGT. Trimming at V came to 6 bases and at J to 2 bases, leaving 4 bases not matched to a gene. The CDR3 nucleotides are TGTGCCAGCAGATACGGGACTACCTACAATGAGCAGTTCTTC. Translating gives CASRYGTTYNEQFF.

V usage is TRBV9 and J usage is TRBJ1-2; tentative D call: TRBD1 (6 bases). V lost 4 bases and J lost 4, with 11 bases in between. The length of the CDR3 is 13 residues. CDR1 and CDR2 from the germline V gene are SGDLS and YYNGEE. The DNA of the CDR3 is TGTGCCAGCAGCACAGGGACTGGCTATGGCTACACCTTC. It yields the protein CASSTGTGYGYTF.

The chain links TRBV4-3 to TRBJ2-7; D might be TRBD2 (5 bases). Germline values: CDR1 LGHNA, CDR2 YSLEER. The CDR3 has 16 amino acids. V was clipped by 0 bases and J by 5 bases, with 17 bases between them. In DNA, the CDR3 is TGCGCCAGCAGCCAAGATTATCCGGGGAAGAGTAACGAGCAGTACTTC. It codes for CASSQDYPGKSNEQYF.

The gene calls are TRBV2 and TRBJ2-7; D not resolved. Trimming cost V 0 bases and J 4 bases, with 7 bases left between them. The CDR3 runs to 13 residues. CDR1 and CDR2 (germline): SNHLY, FYNNEI. The CDR3, as DNA: TGTGCCAGCAGTGAAGCGCACGGATACGAGCAGTACTTC. Protein sequence: CASSEAHGYEQYF.

The chain has TRBV2 and TRBJ1-3, with TRBD1 matching 9 bases. J was trimmed by 2 bases and V by 6 bases; bases with no gene match: 5. CDR3 size: 15 residues. Germline CDR1 is SNHLY and CDR2 is FYNNEI. Written as DNA, the CDR3 is TGTGCCAGCAGCGTCGACAGGGGGGCTGGAAACACCATATATTTT. Translating gives CASSVDRGAGNTIYF.

This clone was recorded once. The chain carries TRBV2 and TRBJ2-5; D ambiguous. Germline loops: CDR1 SNHLY, CDR2 FYNNEI. V lost 7 bases to trimming and J lost 4 bases, with 13 bases between them. The CDR3 covers 13 residues. CDR3 loop: CASKGETGETQYF. CDR3 bases: TGTGCCAGCAAGGGCGAGACGGGAGAGACCCAGTACTTC.

The V call is TRBV19, the J call TRBJ1-1; TRBD1 agrees at 9 bases. This CDR3 has 18 residues. Germline-derived CDR1 and CDR2 are LNHDA and SQIVND (reference sequence). The trim removed 9 bases at V and 4 bases at J, leaving 21 bases unmatched. Here the CDR3 DNA reads TGTGCCAGATTCAAAACAGGGGGCGCGCGAGTCGAGGGCACTGAAGCTTTCTTT. Its protein is CARFKTGGARVEGTEAFF.

The chain carries TRBV5-1 and TRBJ1-1; 10 bases match TRBD1. The CDR3 length is 14 residues. Germline-derived CDR1 and CDR2 are SGHRS and YFSETQ. The V segment lost 4 bases and the J segment 10 bases; nucleotides outside the gene matches: 10. The CDR3 loop reads CASSVSTGGASAFF. The CDR3 bases are TGCGCCAGCAGCGTCTCGACAGGGGGCGCGTCAGCTTTCTTT.

The V and J genes are TRBV29-1 and TRBJ2-5, with TRBD2 matching 10 bases. The J call may be wrong; the DNA end is better matched by TRBJ2-7. Germline assignment: CDR1 SQVTM and CDR2 ANQGSEA. The CDR3 covers 13 residues. The CDR3 region has the DNA TGCAGCGTAGGCCCTAGCGGGAGCTACGAGCAGTACTTC. Translated: CSVGPSGSYEQYF.

This clone was seen just once. The identical CDR3 is also encoded by other nucleotide sequences in the sample. The chain joins TRBV28 to TRBJ1-2; the match to TRBD1 covers 8 bases. J lost 4 bases, V lost 5 bases, and 3 bases had no gene match. CDR3 length: 13 amino acids. Germline V gene lookup returns CDR1 MDHEN and CDR2 SYDVKM. CDR3 amino acids: CASSPGGSYGYTF. The CDR3 DNA follows: TGTGCCAGCAGTCCAGGGGGCAGCTATGGCTACACCTTC.

This clone was counted only a few times. The chain combines TRBV29-1 with TRBJ1-2, with D perhaps matching TRBD1 (5 bases). CDR3 length: 14 residues. Trimming pared 6 bases from V and 4 bases from J, leaving 18 bases between. CDR1 is SQVTM and CDR2 is ANQGSEA in the germline V gene. CDR3 in DNA: TGCAGCGTACGACCCCTCCTGGGGGGCTATGGCTACACCTTC. Translation gives CSVRPLLGGYGYTF.

This clone was detected only once. The chain has TRBV6-6 and TRBJ1-6; 10 nucleotides line up with TRBD1. In germline, CDR1 is MNHNY, CDR2 SVGAGI (reference sequence). The V segment lost 5 bases and the J segment 10 bases; nucleotides outside the gene matches: 11. The CDR3 is made up of 16 amino acids. CDR3: CASSRTTGQGNSPLHF. The DNA of the CDR3 is TGTGCCAGCAGTCGAACCACGGGACAGGGGAACTCACCCCTCCACTTT.

The chain carries TRBV5-1 and TRBJ2-7, with 8 positions matching TRBD1. This CDR3 spans 14 amino acids. Germline-derived CDR1 and CDR2 are SGHRS and YFSETQ. V shed 4 bases and J 3 bases; nucleotides not matched to a gene: 6. CDR3 in amino acids: CASSPGQGIYEQYF. The DNA for the CDR3 is TGCGCCAGCAGCCCCGGACAGGGAATCTACGAGCAGTACTTC.

The V gene is TRBV5-4, the J gene TRBJ2-3, with 7 bases lining up with TRBD1. With V trimmed by 4 bases and J by 8 bases, 4 bases remained unmatched. Per the germline V gene, CDR1 is SGHNT and CDR2 is YYREEE (reference sequence). The CDR3 runs to 12 residues. CDR3 in amino acids: CASSVQGSTQYF. For the CDR3, the DNA is TGTGCCAGCAGCGTACAGGGGAGTACGCAGTATTTT.

J is TRBJ2-2 and V is TRBV30; no firm D call. The V end was cut by 1 base, the J end by 0 bases, with 6 bases between. This CDR3 spans 14 amino acids. Germline V gene sequence: CDR1 GTSNPN, CDR2 SVGIG (reference sequence). The CDR3 coding sequence is TGTGCCTGGAGTGGGACGGCGAACACCGGGGAGCTGTTTTTT. Protein: CAWSGTANTGELFF.

In DNA form, the CDR3 reads TGTGCCAGCAGCACCCAGTCAGCCCTACTGAACACTGAAGCTTTCTTT. Amino acids: CASSTQSALLNTEAFF. The V and J genes are TRBV7-8 and TRBJ1-1; D unclear. CDR1 and CDR2 from the germline V gene are SGHVS and FQNEAQ. V gave up 5 bases and J gave up 0 bases, with 16 bases separating them. This CDR3 spans 16 amino acids.

J is TRBJ1-2 and V is TRBV21-1. TRBV21-1 is noted as a pseudogene. This CDR3 is built from 14 residues. The CDR3 region is CASSKGWTTDGYTF. As DNA, the CDR3 is TGTGCCAGCAGCAAAGGCTGGACTACAGATGGCTACACCTTC.

V and J are TRBV6-1 and TRBJ2-5; a possible D gene is TRBD2 (7 bases). CDR3 length equals 14 residues. CDR1 and CDR2 (germline): MNHNS, SASEGT. V lost 10 bases, J lost 4 bases, and 19 bases lay in between. The CDR3 DNA follows: TGTGCCACCAAACACGGGGGGCTGGGAGAGACCCAGTACTTC. Encoded protein: CATKHGGLGETQYF.